This passage covers 16 T cell receptor beta chains from one sample sequenced in a study of cytomegalovirus exposure and HLA in healthy donors. Profiling relied on immunoSEQ multiplex PCR, and the TCRdb table lists in-frame clones only, not all of them. Seen here are under 400,000 clones, 75% to 90% observed once, and the top ten hold roughly 0.82%. Sequencing used PBMCs. Receptors were obtained from a young woman in good health and CMV-seronegative.

This clone was counted at least ten times. The chain joins TRBV28 to TRBJ1-5; D is unclear. Trimming took 6 bases from V and 3 from J, leaving 6 bases between them. The CDR3 has 12 residues. Germline V CDR1 and CDR2: MDHEN, SYDVKM. As DNA, the CDR3 is TGTGCCAGCAGACGGGACAATCAGCCCCAGCATTTT. The encoded protein is CASRRDNQPQHF. Full variable domain (rest looked up from reference TRBV28 and TRBJ1-5): DVKVTQSSRYLVKRTGEKVFLECVQDMDHENMFWYRQDPGLGLRLIYFSYDVKMKEKGDIPEGYSVSREKKERFSLILESASTNQTSMYLCASRRDNQPQHFGDGTRLSIL.

The rearrangement joins TRBV4-1 to TRBJ2-1; D ambiguous. Germline assignment: CDR1 MGHRA and CDR2 YSYEKL. Trimming took 1 base from V and 0 from J, leaving 7 bases between them. The CDR3 is 15 residues long. The CDR3 sequence: CASSQVPGSYNEQFF. CDR3 nucleotides: TGCGCCAGCAGCCAAGTCCCCGGCTCCTACAATGAGCAGTTCTTC.

The chain joins TRBV7-8 to TRBJ2-7; TRBD2 might be the D (6 bases). The CDR3 covers 12 residues. V gave up 5 bases and J gave up 3 bases, with 8 bases separating them. Per germline, CDR1 SGHVS and CDR2 FQNEAQ. The chain's CDR3 is CASSETSYEQYF. The CDR3 DNA is TGTGCCAGCAGCGAGACTAGCTACGAGCAGTACTTC.

The chain employs TRBV19 and TRBJ2-2; 9 bases are shared with TRBD1. The CDR3 length is 13 residues. V trimming: 7 bases; J trimming: 6 bases; junction bases outside the gene matches: 3. The germline V gene has CDR1 LNHDA and CDR2 SQIVND (reference sequence). The CDR3 DNA reads as TGTGCCAGTACCCGACAGGGGGCCGGGGAGCTGTTTTTT. Its translation is CASTRQGAGELFF.

This clone was observed a few times. The chain combines TRBV7-9 with TRBJ2-7; 13 nucleotides match TRBD2. With 4 bases clipped from V and 0 bases from J, the junction kept 3 bases outside the gene matches. This CDR3 has 16 amino acids. Looked up from germline, CDR1 is SEHNR and CDR2 is FQNEAQ (reference sequence). The CDR3 spells CASSSGLAGFSYEQYF. The CDR3 DNA reads as TGTGCCAGCAGCTCGGGACTAGCGGGGTTCTCCTACGAGCAGTACTTC.

The rearrangement joins TRBV4-1 to TRBJ2-5, with 7 nucleotides matching TRBD1. CDR3 size: 16 residues. The V and J ends lost 0 bases and 3 bases, in that order; junction bases with no gene match: 7. Germline values: CDR1 MGHRA, CDR2 YSYEKL. The chain's CDR3 is CASSQEGQGVEETQYF. The CDR3 DNA reads TGCGCCAGCAGCCAAGAGGGGCAGGGGGTTGAAGAGACCCAGTACTTC.

The rearrangement uses TRBV6-5 and TRBJ1-5; D is ambiguous. Germline CDR1 and CDR2: MNHEY and SVGAGI. The CDR3 runs to 13 residues. V was cut by 8 bases and J by 3 bases, with 11 bases left in between. In DNA, the CDR3 is TGTGCCAGCGGTACATGGCCCAATCAGCCCCAGCATTTT. Amino acids: CASGTWPNQPQHF.

V and J are TRBV27 and TRBJ2-7; TRBD2 agrees at 10 bases. Germline V gene lookup returns CDR1 MNHEY and CDR2 SMNVEV (reference sequence). CDR3 length equals 15 residues. Germline trimming cut 3 bases from V and 3 bases from J; bases unmatched to any gene: 5. CDR3 sequence (DNA): TGTGCCAGCAGTTTTTTTAGCGGGGGGATCTACGAGCAGTACTTC. Amino acid sequence: CASSFFSGGIYEQYF.

The V call is TRBV7-9, the J call TRBJ1-1; a possible D gene is TRBD1 (5 bases). V was pared by 7 bases and J by 5 bases, with 23 bases between. This CDR3 comprises 16 residues. Germline V gene data show CDR1 as SEHNR and CDR2 as FQNEAQ (reference sequence). In nucleotides, the CDR3 is TGTGCCAGCATCCCCGAAGGGGCCCCACTCCTTACTGAAGCTTTCTTT. Translating gives CASIPEGAPLLTEAFF.

The chain uses TRBV9 and TRBJ2-3, with TRBD2 matching over 7 bases. Germline V gene sequence: CDR1 SGDLS, CDR2 YYNGEE. The CDR3 runs to 16 residues. The V gene end was trimmed by 3 bases and the J gene end by 3 bases; junction bases not matched to a gene: 10. CDR3 nucleotides: TGTGCCAGCAGCGGACGAGCGGGGACCGGTACAGATACGCAGTATTTT. Amino acids: CASSGRAGTGTDTQYF. Looking up the rest from reference TRBV9 and TRBJ2-3 gives the full variable domain: DSGVTQTPKHLITATGQRVTLRCSPRSGDLSVYWYQQSLDQGLQFLIQYYNGEERAKGNILERFSAQQFPDLHSELNLSSLELGDSALYFCASSGRAGTGTDTQYFGPGTRLTVL.

This clone showed up just a few times. This chain links TRBV28 with TRBJ2-5, with D possibly matching TRBD1 (6 bases). CDR3 length equals 12 residues. The V end lost 11 bases, the J end lost 5 bases, and 15 bases lay between the germline ends. The germline V gene encodes CDR1 MDHEN and CDR2 SYDVKM. CDR3 in DNA: TGTGCCGTTCAGGGGAGTGTGGAGACCCAGTACTTC. Amino acid sequence: CAVQGSVETQYF.

The chain joins TRBV5-1 to TRBJ2-7; perhaps TRBD2 as D (8 bases). CDR3 length: 19 amino acids. CDR1 is SGHRS and CDR2 is YFSETQ in the germline V gene. V gave up 1 base and J gave up 1 base, with 24 bases separating them. Here the CDR3 reads CASSLRRQGVAGRSYEQYF. As DNA, the CDR3 is TGCGCCAGCAGCTTGAGGCGCCAGGGGGTAGCGGGACGGTCCTACGAGCAGTACTTC.

This clone was detected ten times or more. CDR3 region: CASSGRGPRQPQHF. CDR3 nucleotide sequence: TGTGCCAGCAGTGGAAGGGGGCCAAGACAGCCCCAGCATTTT. J is TRBJ1-5 and V is TRBV2, with 7 nucleotides matching TRBD1. From germline, CDR1 is SNHLY and CDR2 FYNNEI. This CDR3 region has 14 residues. V dropped 4 bases and J dropped 7; count of bases not matched to a gene: 7.

The rearrangement joins TRBV28 to TRBJ1-2, with TRBD1 matching 9 bases. Germline-derived CDR1 and CDR2 are MDHEN and SYDVKM. The junction had 7 bases not matched to a gene; V was cut back by 6 bases and J by 2 bases. The CDR3 consists of 15 residues. The CDR3 region is CASRPTGGANYGYTF. In DNA, the CDR3 is TGTGCCAGCAGACCTACAGGGGGCGCGAACTATGGCTACACCTTC.

The rearrangement uses TRBV6-1 and TRBJ2-7; D unclear. CDR1 MNHNS and CDR2 SASEGT come from the germline V gene. CDR3 length: 13 amino acids. Trimming cost V 10 bases and J 3 bases, with 16 bases left between them. This CDR3 reads CATQLQSYYEQYF. The CDR3, as DNA: TGTGCCACCCAGTTACAGAGTTACTACGAGCAGTACTTC.

This rearrangement joins TRBV28 to TRBJ1-2; D is ambiguous. This CDR3 has 16 amino acids. The ends were cut back, 4 bases at V and 8 bases at J, with 23 bases in the middle. Germline-derived CDR1 and CDR2 are MDHEN and SYDVKM. The DNA for the CDR3 is TGTGCCAGCAGTTCAACCCCACGCATGAACTATGGAGGCTACACCTTC. It codes for CASSSTPRMNYGGYTF.